What follows are 18 T cell receptor beta chains derived from one specimen sequenced in a study of cytomegalovirus exposure and HLA in healthy donors. Sequencing was performed with immunoSEQ multiplex PCR; in TCRdb, only in-frame clones are kept and a portion is missing. The table records around 190,000 clones, about 89% of them present only once. Specimen: PBMCs. These receptors all come from a man aged 25-40 years in good health and CMV-seropositive.

In DNA form, the CDR3 reads TGTGCCAGCAGTGAAAGGGAGGGACAGGGCTACACCTTC. Protein sequence: CASSEREGQGYTF. The genes are TRBV2 and TRBJ1-2, with 7 bases fitting TRBD1. Germline V gene lookup returns CDR1 SNHLY and CDR2 FYNNEI. The CDR3 runs 13 residues. The V and J ends lost 2 bases and 8 bases, in that order; junction bases with no gene match: 5.

The chain employs TRBV5-4 and TRBJ1-1; D is perhaps TRBD1 (5 bases). Between the trimmed V and J ends, which lost 3 bases and 7 bases, there was a span of 10 bases. Per germline, CDR1 SGHNT and CDR2 YYREEE (reference sequence). The CDR3 is made up of 12 amino acids. CDR3 sequence (DNA): TGTGCCAGCAGCTCTCAGGGCGTTGAAGCTTTCTTT. Protein product: CASSSQGVEAFF.

This chain connects TRBV6-6 to TRBJ1-1; D is unclear. This CDR3 contains 12 residues. Germline CDR1 reads MNHNY; CDR2 reads SVGAGI (reference sequence). Trimming took off 5 bases at V and 1 base at J, with 5 bases between the two ends. Here the CDR3 DNA reads TGTGCCAGCAGTACACAGAACACTGAAGCTTTCTTT. Its protein product is CASSTQNTEAFF.

V usage is TRBV6-5 and J usage is TRBJ1-3, with 7 bases that match TRBD1. V gave up 6 bases and J gave up 4 bases; unmatched junction bases: 6. Germline V gene lookup returns CDR1 MNHEY and CDR2 SVGAGI. The CDR3 extends over 14 amino acids. The chain's CDR3 is CASSATGTGNTIYF. The CDR3 DNA is TGTGCCAGCAGCGCGACAGGGACCGGAAACACCATATATTTT.

The V gene is TRBV19, the J gene TRBJ1-1; D unresolved. V gave up 1 base and J gave up 0 bases, with 12 bases separating them. Germline assignment: CDR1 LNHDA and CDR2 SQIVND (reference sequence). The CDR3 sequence is 16 residues long. The CDR3 loop reads CASSIVPGILNTEAFF. The CDR3 DNA sequence: TGTGCCAGTAGTATAGTCCCGGGGATATTGAACACTGAAGCTTTCTTT.

The V gene is TRBV15, the J gene TRBJ2-7, with TRBD2 as a possible D gene (5 bases). The CDR3 length is 15 residues. Deletions cut 8 bases from V and 2 bases from J, with 19 bases between. Germline CDR1 LNHNV, CDR2 YYDKDF (reference sequence). The chain's CDR3 is CATSLKGGNAYEQYF. CDR3 nucleotides: TGTGCCACCTCTCTAAAAGGAGGAAATGCCTACGAGCAGTACTTC.

The chain employs TRBV18 and TRBJ2-7; 8 bases map to TRBD1. V dropped 3 bases and J dropped 6; count of bases not matched to a gene: 7. Germline V gene data show CDR1 as KGHSH and CDR2 as LQKENI. The CDR3 extends over 14 amino acids. The CDR3 nucleotides are TGTGCCAGCTCACCCCCCCAGACAGGGGTCGAGCAGTACTTC. It is translated as CASSPPQTGVEQYF.

The V and J genes are TRBV28 and TRBJ2-7; 9 bases line up with TRBD1. Germline lookup yields CDR1 MDHEN and CDR2 SYDVKM. The CDR3 is 15 residues long. V shed 8 bases, J shed 3 bases, and the junction held 11 bases outside the gene matches. CDR3: CASRPTGGARYEQYF. The CDR3 DNA reads as TGTGCCAGCCGACCTACAGGGGGCGCCCGCTACGAGCAGTACTTC.

This clone was recorded once. This chain links TRBV7-3 with TRBJ1-1, with D uncertain. Trimming left V 2 bases short and J 1 base short, with 11 bases between. The CDR3 length is 15 residues. Germline lookup yields CDR1 SGHTA and CDR2 FQGTGA. DNA for the CDR3: TGTGCCAGCAGCTTAGACTCACACCGGAACACTGAAGCTTTCTTT. Its translation: CASSLDSHRNTEAFF. The full variable domain, with the rest looked up from reference TRBV7-3 and TRBJ1-1, is GAGVSQTPSNKVTEKGKYVELRCDPISGHTALYWYRQSLGQGPEFLIYFQGTGAADDSGLPNDRFFAVRPEGSVSTLKIQRTERGDSAVYLCASSLDSHRNTEAFFGQGTRLTVV.

This clone occurred many times. The chain employs TRBV7-9 and TRBJ1-6; D gene unclear. Germline CDR1 reads SEHNR; CDR2 reads FQNEAQ (reference sequence). Trimming pared 2 bases from V and 10 bases from J, leaving 18 bases between. This CDR3 has 16 residues. CDR3 nucleotide sequence: TGTGCCAGCAGCTTAAGCCCTCTTGGGTTAGACTCACCCCTCCACTTT. Translation gives CASSLSPLGLDSPLHF.

V gene TRBV16 combines with J gene TRBJ2-3; the D gene is possibly TRBD2 (7 bases). Trimming left V 5 bases short and J 0 bases short, with 12 bases between. Germline-derived CDR1 and CDR2 are KGHSY and FQNENV. The CDR3 has 15 residues. CDR3 loop: CASSKAGASTDTQYF. CDR3 bases: TGTGCCAGCAGCAAGGCGGGGGCTAGCACAGATACGCAGTATTTT.

The J gene is TRBJ1-1, the V gene TRBV6-5, with D possibly being TRBD1 (5 bases). Germline loops: CDR1 MNHEY, CDR2 SVGAGI. V was trimmed by 7 bases and J by 4 bases, leaving 16 bases between them. The CDR3 length is 14 residues. CDR3 DNA sequence: TGTGCCAGCATCCTCACCGGGGGGGGCACTGAAGCTTTCTTT. Translating gives CASILTGGGTEAFF.

The V and J genes are TRBV5-1 and TRBJ2-3, with D unresolved. CDR1 is SGHRS and CDR2 is YFSETQ in the germline V gene. CDR3 size: 12 residues. Trimming took off 2 bases at V and 10 bases at J, with 11 bases between the two ends. The CDR3 region has the DNA TGCGCCAGCAGCTTTTCACAGTCGGCGCAGTATTTT. The encoded protein is CASSFSQSAQYF.

On this clone itself: An end of the junction does not agree with germline; a read error may underlie this. V gene TRBV27 combines with J gene TRBJ1-2; D is uncertain. CDR1 and CDR2 from the germline V gene are MNHEY and SMNVEV (reference sequence). The CDR3 spans 15 residues. CDR3 amino acids: CASSLRTDVNDGYTF. Written as DNA, the CDR3 is TGTGCCAGCAGTTTACGAACAGACGTTAACGATGGCTACACCTTC.

The CDR3 loop reads CASSQANGEAFF. The CDR3 DNA sequence: TGTGCCAGCAGCCAGGCGAACGGGGAAGCTTTCTTT. The chain recombines TRBV5-4 with TRBJ1-1; D gene uncertain. Per germline, CDR1 SGHNT and CDR2 YYREEE (reference sequence). The CDR3 length is 12 residues. V lost 4 bases to trimming and J lost 8 bases, with 12 bases between them.

In its sample, this clone was seen once. The chain recombines TRBV7-3 with TRBJ2-1; perhaps D is TRBD1 or TRBD2 (5 bases each). The CDR3 is 18 residues long. Trimming removed 3 bases at V and 0 bases at J, with 18 bases between. Germline values: CDR1 SGHTA, CDR2 FQGTGA. The CDR3 nucleotides are TGTGCCAGCAGCTTGCTGGGGACGGTTCTTAGCTCCTACAATGAGCAGTTCTTC. Translation gives CASSLLGTVLSSYNEQFF.

In this sample, this clone turned up once. This chain joins TRBV9 and TRBJ2-7, with TRBD1 as a possible D gene (5 bases). Trimming removed 3 bases at V and 4 bases at J, with 11 bases between. CDR3 size: 13 residues. CDR1 and CDR2 (germline): SGDLS, YYNGEE. The CDR3 loop is CASSAGQDYEQYF. DNA for the CDR3: TGTGCCAGCAGCGCCGGACAAGATTACGAGCAGTACTTC.

This clone was seen once. This sequence joins TRBV27 and TRBJ1-1; 8 bases align to TRBD1. The CDR3 has 15 amino acids. J was trimmed by 8 bases and V by 2 bases; bases with no gene match: 10. CDR1 and CDR2 (germline): MNHEY, SMNVEV (reference sequence). The CDR3 is CASSLLRTGSVEAFF. As DNA, the CDR3 is TGTGCCAGCAGTTTACTCCGGACAGGGAGCGTCGAAGCTTTCTTT.